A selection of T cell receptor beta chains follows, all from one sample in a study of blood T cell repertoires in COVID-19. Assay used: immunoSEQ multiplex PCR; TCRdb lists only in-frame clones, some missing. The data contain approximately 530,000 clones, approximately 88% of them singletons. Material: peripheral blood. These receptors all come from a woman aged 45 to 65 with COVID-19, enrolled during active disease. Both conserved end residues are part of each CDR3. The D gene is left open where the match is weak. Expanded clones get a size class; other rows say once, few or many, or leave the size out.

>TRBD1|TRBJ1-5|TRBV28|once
CASSLWGQWTDSNQPQHF
TGTGCCAGCAGTTTATGGGGACAGTGGACTGATAGCAATCAGCCCCAGCATTTT
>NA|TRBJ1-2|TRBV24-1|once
CATSALSGGNYGYTF
TGTGCCACCAGTGCCCTTTCGGGGGGCAACTATGGCTACACCTTC
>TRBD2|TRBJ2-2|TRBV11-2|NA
CASSLDSGGNTGELFF
TGTGCCAGCAGCTTGGATAGCGGGGGGAACACCGGGGAGCTGTTTTTT
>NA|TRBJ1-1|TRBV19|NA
CASTFSRTPFGVGVNTEAFF
TGTGCCAGTACGTTTTCCAGGACTCCCTTTGGCGTGGGAGTGAACACTGAAGCTTTCTTT
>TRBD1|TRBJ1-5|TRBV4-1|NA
CASSLRGRDQPQHF
TGCGCCAGCAGCCTCAGGGGGCGAGATCAGCCCCAGCATTTT
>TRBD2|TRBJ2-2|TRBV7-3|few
CASSPGGVLTGELFF
TGTGCCAGCAGCCCTGGGGGGGTCCTCACCGGGGAGCTGTTTTTT
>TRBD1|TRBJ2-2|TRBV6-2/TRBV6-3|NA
CASSWDSPNTGELFF
TGTGCCAGCAGCTGGGACAGCCCGAACACCGGGGAGCTGTTTTTT
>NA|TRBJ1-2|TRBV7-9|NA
CASSLERPGIYGYTF
TGTGCCAGCAGCTTAGAGCGTCCAGGGATCTATGGCTACACCTTC
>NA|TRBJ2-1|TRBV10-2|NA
CASSWTVIVNEQFF
TGCGCCAGCAGTTGGACAGTAATCGTCAATGAGCAGTTCTTC
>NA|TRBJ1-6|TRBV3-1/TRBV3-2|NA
CASSQVASSYNSPLHF
TGTGCCAGCAGCCAAGTAGCGAGCTCCTATAATTCACCCCTCCACTTT
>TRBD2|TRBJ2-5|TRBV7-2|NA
CASSSTSGGPEETQYF
TGTGCCAGCAGCTCAACGAGCGGGGGGCCCGAAGAGACCCAGTACTTC
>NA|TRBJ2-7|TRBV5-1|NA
CASSLGTVGREQYF
TGCGCCAGCAGCTTGGGGACAGTCGGGCGCGAGCAGTACTTC
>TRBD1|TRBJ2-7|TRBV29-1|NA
CSVNTGGAGEQYF
TGCAGCGTCAACACAGGGGGCGCGGGGGAGCAGTACTTC
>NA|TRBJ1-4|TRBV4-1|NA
CASSQDETETRQLFF
TGCGCCAGCAGCCAAGATGAGACCGAGACACGGCAACTGTTTTTT
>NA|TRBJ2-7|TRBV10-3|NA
CAIKGGTDYEQYF
TGTGCCATCAAAGGGGGGACAGACTACGAGCAGTACTTC
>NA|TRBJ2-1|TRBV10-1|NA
CASSAQGFNEQFF
TGCGCCAGCAGTGCCCAGGGCTTCAATGAGCAGTTCTTC
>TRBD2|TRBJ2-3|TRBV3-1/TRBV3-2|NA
CASSQGAGKGTDTQYF
TGTGCCAGCAGCCAGGGAGCGGGGAAGGGCACAGATACGCAGTATTTT
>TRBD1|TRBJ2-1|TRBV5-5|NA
CASSFGPGQGVSNEQFF
TGTGCCAGCAGCTTCGGTCCGGGACAGGGGGTAAGCAATGAGCAGTTCTTC
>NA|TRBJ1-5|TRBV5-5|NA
CASSLGGPNQPQHF
TGTGCCAGCAGCTTGGGAGGGCCCAATCAGCCCCAGCATTTT
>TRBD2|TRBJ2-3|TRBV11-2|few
CASSSRVAGGHVTDTQYF
TGTGCCAGCAGTTCAAGGGTAGCGGGGGGCCATGTCACAGATACGCAGTATTTT
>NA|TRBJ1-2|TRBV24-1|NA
CATSDSTRVYGYTF
TGTGCCACCAGTGACTCTACCCGGGTCTATGGCTACACCTTC
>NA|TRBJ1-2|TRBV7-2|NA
CASSLLQGIYGYTF
TGTGCCAGCAGCTTACTTCAGGGCATCTATGGCTACACCTTC
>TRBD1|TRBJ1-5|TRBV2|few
CASTGGGSGQPQHF
TGTGCCAGCACCGGAGGGGGCTCGGGGCAGCCCCAGCATTTT
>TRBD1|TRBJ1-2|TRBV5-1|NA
CASSLLDAGGNYGYTF
TGCGCCAGCAGCTTGCTTGACGCAGGGGGAAACTATGGCTACACCTTC
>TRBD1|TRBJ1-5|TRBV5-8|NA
CASTPRQGYQPQHF
TGTGCCAGCACCCCCCGACAGGGATATCAGCCCCAGCATTTT
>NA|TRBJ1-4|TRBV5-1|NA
CASSGGQPNEKLFF
TGCGCCAGCAGCGGAGGACAGCCTAATGAAAAACTGTTTTTT
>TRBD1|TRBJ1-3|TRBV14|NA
CASRDRGTGNTIYF
TGTGCCAGCCGGGACAGGGGGACTGGAAACACCATATATTTT